The sequence of this TCR beta chain was determined in a study of cytomegalovirus exposure and HLA in healthy donors. On the study more broadly: A data release that came early held 80 million or so unique TCRs from HLA-typed donors.

Per germline, CDR1 MDHEN and CDR2 SYDVKM. CDR3 length: 15 amino acids. The V segment lost 6 bases and the J segment 0 bases; nucleotides outside the gene matches: 5. PCR involved 60 Vbeta and 13 Jbeta primers. Data came from immunoSEQ multiplex PCR; TCRdb stores just in-frame clones and leaves some out. The top ten hold around 4.1% of the sample, which has 150,000 or so clones, less than 90% seen once. Study-level findings and limits: What was likely a sequencing artifact was a cluster of highly shared sequence variants. TRBV6-2, TRBV6-3 and some other V segments were excluded as indistinguishable.

In regard to this clone: Its target is not known.

Samples came from healthy bone marrow donors. The rearrangement uses TRBV28 and TRBJ1-5, with 7 bases identical to TRBD1. This receptor was obtained from a man aged 45 to 65 in good health and CMV-seropositive. The sample consisted of PBMCs. This CDR3 reads CASSTGDYSNQPQHF. The CDR3 region has the DNA TGTGCCAGCAGCACAGGGGATTATAGCAATCAGCCCCAGCATTTT.